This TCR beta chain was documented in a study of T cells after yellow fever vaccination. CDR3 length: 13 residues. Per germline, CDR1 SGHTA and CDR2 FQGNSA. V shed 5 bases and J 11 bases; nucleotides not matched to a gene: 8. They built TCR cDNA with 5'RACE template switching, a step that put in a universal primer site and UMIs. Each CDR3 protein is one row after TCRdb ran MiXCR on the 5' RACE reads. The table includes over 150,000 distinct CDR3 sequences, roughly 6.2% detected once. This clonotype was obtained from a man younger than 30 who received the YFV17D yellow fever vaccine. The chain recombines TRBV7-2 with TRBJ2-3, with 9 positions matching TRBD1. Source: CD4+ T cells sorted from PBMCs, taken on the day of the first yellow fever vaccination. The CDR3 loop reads CASSPHDRGMQYF. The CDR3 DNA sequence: TGTGCCAGCAGCCCCCATGACAGGGGGATGCAGTATTTT.